This passage covers 9 T cell receptor beta chains from one sample sequenced in a study of T-cell memory formation after mild COVID-19 (dated by TCRdb to the early 2020s). Libraries were built with 5' RACE. Sequenced on an Illumina NovaSeq 6000. Starting from the raw public reads, TCRdb applied fastp trimming at Q25, assembled clones with MiXCR and retained in-frame beta chains. Entries are consolidated by CDR3 protein sequence, retaining the most common genes and DNA. This sample comprises roughly 99,000 distinct CDR3 sequences, 14% of them detected only once. The ten largest clones represent less than 40% of the sample. Sequencing was carried out using PBMCs or a T cell subset sorted from them (not recorded which). These receptors came from a man aged 18 to 29 who had mild COVID-19 (a few samples of this study predate the infection). The sample titles of this study are shuffled in the database, so cell type and time point are left out; the donor was told from shared clones.

There are a few counts of this clonotype. The rearrangement joins TRBV7-8 to TRBJ2-7; D gene ambiguous. The ends were cut back, 5 bases at V and 0 bases at J, with 14 bases in the middle. This CDR3 has 15 amino acids. Germline CDR1 SGHVS, CDR2 FQNEAQ. The CDR3 sequence is CASSLRLTLSYEQYF. The CDR3 bases are TGTGCCAGCAGCCTGAGACTTACCCTCTCCTACGAGCAGTACTTC. The variable domain in full, completed from reference TRBV7-8 and TRBJ2-7, reads GAGVSQSPRYKVAKRGQDVALRCDPISGHVSLFWYQQALGQGPEFLTYFQNEAQLDKSGLPSDRFFAERPEGSVSTLKIQRTQQEDSAVYLCASSLRLTLSYEQYFGPGTRLTVT.

The table lists this clonotype with a few counts. The chain has TRBV20-1 and TRBJ2-1, with TRBD1 identical over 9 bases. The CDR3 loop spans 18 amino acids. Germline values: CDR1 DFQATT, CDR2 SNEGSKA (reference sequence). Losses at the gene ends were 5 bases for V and 1 base for J; bases not matched to a gene: 15. CDR3 sequence (DNA): TGCAGTGCTCCGAGACGGGACAGGGTCGTTAGTTCCTACAATGAGCAGTTCTTC. Amino acid sequence: CSAPRRDRVVSSYNEQFF.

The genes are TRBV12-3 or TRBV12-4 and TRBJ1-3; 8 positions match TRBD1. The length of the CDR3 is 15 residues. Trimming took 7 bases from V and 0 from J; bases not matched to a gene: 5. The CDR3 reads CASTPDRDSGNTIYF. As DNA, the CDR3 is TGTGCCAGCACGCCGGACAGGGACTCTGGAAACACCATATATTTT.

The chain is built from TRBV12-3 or TRBV12-4 and TRBJ2-1; 9 nucleotides agree with TRBD1. The CDR3 sequence is 16 residues long. With V trimmed by 1 base and J by 2 bases, 3 bases remained unmatched. CDR3 bases: TGTGCCAGCAGTTTAGGGACAGGGGAAACCTACAATGAGCAGTTCTTC. This gives the protein CASSLGTGETYNEQFF.

This chain joins TRBV6-6 and TRBJ2-7, with 7 bases lining up with TRBD1. Germline CDR1 is MNHNY and CDR2 is SVGAGI (reference sequence). V dropped 7 bases and J dropped 0; count of bases not matched to a gene: 12. The CDR3 spans 16 residues. This chain's CDR3 is CASILNRGRSSYEQYF. The DNA for the CDR3 is TGTGCCAGCATCCTCAACAGGGGAAGGAGCTCCTACGAGCAGTACTTC.

This clonotype was observed many times. V usage is TRBV4-1 and J usage is TRBJ2-5, with D possibly matching TRBD2 (6 bases). The ends were cut back, 4 bases at V and 2 bases at J, with 14 bases in the middle. The CDR3 length is 15 residues. CDR1 is MGHRA, CDR2 YSYEKL, per germline. The CDR3 region is CASSLWAGLQETQYF. Here the CDR3 DNA reads TGCGCCAGCAGCCTTTGGGCGGGGCTTCAAGAGACCCAGTACTTC.

V and J are TRBV7-9 and TRBJ2-3; TRBD2 matches 10 bases. Germline V lookup: CDR1 SEHNR, CDR2 FQNEAQ (reference sequence). Trimming at V came to 2 bases and at J to 5 bases, leaving 10 bases not matched to a gene. The CDR3 consists of 17 residues. CDR3 protein: CASSLHELAGWGDTQYF. Here the CDR3 DNA reads TGTGCCAGCAGCTTACATGAACTAGCGGGGTGGGGAGATACGCAGTATTTT.

The table lists this clonotype with a few counts. CDR3 sequence reads: CASSPGRVAFF. The DNA of the CDR3 is TGTGCCAGCAGCCCGGGACGTGTAGCTTTCTTT. This sequence joins TRBV14 and TRBJ1-1, with TRBD1 as a possible D gene (5 bases). The V end lost 4 bases, the J end lost 10 bases, and 10 bases lay between the germline ends. Germline V gene lookup returns CDR1 SGHDN and CDR2 FVKESK. The CDR3 loop spans 11 amino acids. The variable domain in full, with the rest retrieved from reference TRBV14 and TRBJ1-1, is EAGVTQFPSHSVIEKGQTVTLRCDPISGHDNLYWYRRVMGKEIKFLLHFVKESKQDESGMPNNRFLAERTGGTYSTLKVQPAELEDSGVYFCASSPGRVAFFGQGTRLTVV.

This sequence joins TRBV4-1 and TRBJ2-2; 11 bases line up with TRBD2. The CDR3 has 19 amino acids. J gave up 5 bases and V 0 bases, and 11 bases lay outside the gene matches. From germline, CDR1 is MGHRA and CDR2 YSYEKL. CDR3 protein: CASSQDYVPGLAATGELFF. CDR3 nucleotides: TGCGCCAGCAGCCAAGATTATGTGCCGGGACTAGCGGCGACCGGGGAGCTGTTTTTT.